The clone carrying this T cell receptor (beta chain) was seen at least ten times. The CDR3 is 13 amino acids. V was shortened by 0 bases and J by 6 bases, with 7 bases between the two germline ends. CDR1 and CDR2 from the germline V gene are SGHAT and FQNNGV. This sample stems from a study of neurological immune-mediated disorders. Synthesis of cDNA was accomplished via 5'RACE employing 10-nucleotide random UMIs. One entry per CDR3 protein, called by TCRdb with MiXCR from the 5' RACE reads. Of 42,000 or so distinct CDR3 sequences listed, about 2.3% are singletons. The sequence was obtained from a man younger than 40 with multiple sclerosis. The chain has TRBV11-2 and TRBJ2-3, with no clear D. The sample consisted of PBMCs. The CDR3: CASSLDLEDTQYF. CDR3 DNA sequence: TGTGCCAGCAGCTTAGATCTTGAGGATACGCAGTATTTT.